This T cell receptor (beta chain) was found in a study of T-cell reconstitution after alpha-beta-depleted transplantation in children. Germline V gives CDR1 SGHTA, CDR2 FQGNSA. The CDR3 totals 13 residues. V was shortened by 4 bases and J by 6 bases, with 9 bases between the two germline ends. TCRbeta library construction was performed incorporating unique molecular identifiers. TCRdb called the PCR reads again in MiXCR, with one record for every CDR3 protein. Altogether about 690,000 distinct CDR3 sequences are present, roughly 15% being singletons, with the ten largest covering about 1.1%. The material was PBMCs from the stem cell graft donor, obtained from the stem cell graft. The chain joins TRBV7-2 to TRBJ2-2, with D hard to call. The clonotype originates from a human donor who donated a stem cell graft to a child with acute myeloid leukemia. CDR3 coding DNA: TGTGCCAGCAGCTCCAGTGCCGCCGGGGAGCTGTTTTTT. Translated: CASSSSAAGELFF.